This T cell receptor beta chain emerged from a study of T-cell memory formation after mild COVID-19. Points from the study as a whole: Contracting CD4+ clones sat mainly in CM and EM; CD8+ in EMRA. Specificity for SARS-CoV-2 was not confirmed among the second-wave clones peaking on day 37.

At least ten counts were recorded for this clonotype. As yet, its antigen is unknown. The CDR3 covers 15 residues. The germline CDR1 and CDR2 sequences are KGHDR and SFDVKD. The trim removed 5 bases at V and 2 bases at J, leaving 2 bases unmatched. After 5'RACE with constant-segment primers, TCR alpha and TCR beta cDNA libraries carrying sample barcodes and UMIs were obtained. MiXCR, run by TCRdb on the 5' RACE reads, gives a single entry per CDR3 protein. The sample lists some 130,000 distinct CDR3 sequences; approximately 6.3% were seen once. The chain joins TRBV24-1 to TRBJ2-2, with 9 nucleotides matching TRBD1. The sample consisted of PBMCs or a T cell subset sorted from them (not recorded which). This receptor was taken from an adult woman who had mild COVID-19 (a few samples of this study predate the infection). Cell type and time point are not known. The CDR3 coding sequence is TGTGCCACCAGTGGGGGACAGGGAAACACCGGGGAGCTGTTTTTT. Its translation is CATSGGQGNTGELFF.